The 30 T cell receptor beta chains below come from one sample, sequenced in a study of blood T cell repertoires in COVID-19. The protocol was immunoSEQ multiplex PCR, while the TCRdb copy is restricted to in-frame clones and leaves out a portion. The sample carries under 250,000 clones, roughly 82% recorded once. The sequencing input was peripheral blood. The receptors derive from a woman aged 40 to 50 with acute or convalescent COVID-19.

V is TRBV24-1 and J is TRBJ2-3; perhaps TRBD1 as D (6 bases). The CDR3 is made up of 14 amino acids. V was shortened by 4 bases and J by 4 bases, with 11 bases between the two germline ends. Looked up from germline, CDR1 is KGHDR and CDR2 is SFDVKD. The CDR3 region is CATSEDTGPDTQYF. As DNA, the CDR3 is TGTGCCACCAGTGAGGATACAGGGCCAGATACGCAGTATTTT.

CDR3 coding DNA: TGTGCCTGGAGTGTACAAGGGGCCGGTGGCTACACCTTC. Translation: CAWSVQGAGGYTF. The chain uses TRBV30 and TRBJ1-2; D is perhaps TRBD1 (5 bases). This CDR3 region has 13 residues. V was cut by 0 bases and J by 7 bases, with 12 bases left in between. The V gene's germline CDR1 is GTSNPN and CDR2 SVGIG (reference sequence).

This clone was counted a few times. The CDR3 DNA reads TGTGCCAGCAGTCCATTTGAGCGGGTGAACTACGAGCAGTACTTC. Its protein is CASSPFERVNYEQYF. The chain employs TRBV28 and TRBJ2-7, with a weak D call TRBD2 (6 bases). The germline gives CDR1 MDHEN, CDR2 SYDVKM. This CDR3 spans 15 amino acids. The V end lost 5 bases, the J end lost 3 bases, and 17 bases lay between the germline ends. Full variable domain (missing parts from reference TRBV28 and TRBJ2-7): DVKVTQSSRYLVKRTGEKVFLECVQDMDHENMFWYRQDPGLGLRLIYFSYDVKMKEKGDIPEGYSVSREKKERFSLILESASTNQTSMYLCASSPFERVNYEQYFGPGTRLTVT.

The rearrangement joins TRBV18 to TRBJ1-2; tentatively, D is TRBD1 (5 bases). The CDR3 has 17 residues. Trimming pared 2 bases from V and 3 bases from J, leaving 19 bases between. In germline, CDR1 is KGHSH, CDR2 LQKENI. The chain's CDR3 is CASSPGLVGALDYGYTF. CDR3 nucleotides: TGTGCCAGCTCACCAGGCCTTGTAGGGGCGCTTGACTATGGCTACACCTTC.

The V gene is TRBV5-6, the J gene TRBJ2-2; 13 nucleotides match TRBD2. This CDR3 region has 17 residues. The V gene's germline CDR1 is SGHDT and CDR2 YYEEEE. Trimming at V came to 3 bases and at J to 7 bases, leaving 9 bases not matched to a gene. Here the CDR3 reads CASSWATSGRANGELFF. CDR3 nucleotides: TGTGCCAGCAGCTGGGCCACTAGCGGGAGGGCAAACGGGGAGCTGTTTTTT.

The chain combines TRBV3-1 (or the pseudogene TRBV3-2) with TRBJ2-1; 9 nucleotides align to TRBD1. The CDR3 contains 14 residues. V was pared by 1 base and J by 8 bases, with 3 bases of the junction left unmatched. Germline V lookup: CDR1 LGHDT, CDR2 YNNKEL (reference sequence). The CDR3 reads CASSQVTGGYEQFF. CDR3 sequence (DNA): TGTGCCAGCAGCCAAGTTACAGGGGGCTATGAGCAGTTCTTC.

The J gene is TRBJ2-7, the V gene TRBV4-1; unclear D gene. Germline V gives CDR1 MGHRA, CDR2 YSYEKL. Trimming cost V 0 bases and J 2 bases, with 11 bases left between them. The length of the CDR3 is 15 residues. Here the CDR3 reads CASSQEPGGPYEQYF. CDR3 in DNA: TGCGCCAGCAGCCAAGAACCTGGCGGTCCCTACGAGCAGTACTTC.

The rearrangement uses TRBV7-2 and TRBJ1-1; no reliable D call. CDR3 length: 15 residues. The V end lost 1 base, the J end lost 5 bases, and 14 bases lay between the germline ends. Per germline, CDR1 SGHTA and CDR2 FQGNSA. The CDR3 DNA is TGTGCCAGCAGCTTAGTGTTCGGTCCACAGACTGAAGCTTTCTTT. Amino acids: CASSLVFGPQTEAFF.

The chain has TRBV14 and TRBJ2-2, with 8 bases aligning to TRBD2. The junction had 6 bases not matched to a gene; V was cut back by 4 bases and J by 5 bases. The germline V gene encodes CDR1 SGHDN and CDR2 FVKESK. This CDR3 region has 15 residues. The CDR3 region has the DNA TGTGCCAGCAGCCGAGCGGGAGTGATTACCGGGGAGCTGTTTTTT. As protein: CASSRAGVITGELFF.

As regards this clone: Compared with germline, one end of the junction differs, possibly owing to a read error. The V gene is TRBV6-1, the J gene TRBJ2-3; D perhaps matches TRBD1 (5 bases). Germline V lookup: CDR1 MNHNS, CDR2 SASEGT. This CDR3 comprises 11 residues. The CDR3 spells CASSETETQYF. Written as DNA, the CDR3 is TGTGCCAGCAGTGAGACAGAGACGCAGTATTTT.

The chain has TRBV29-1 and TRBJ1-1; D is unresolved. V was cut by 4 bases and J by 0 bases, with 6 bases left in between. CDR1 and CDR2 from the germline V gene are SQVTM and ANQGSEA. The CDR3 consists of 12 residues. CDR3 amino acids: CSVGRLNTEAFF. CDR3 bases: TGCAGCGTTGGTAGATTGAACACTGAAGCTTTCTTT.

In the case of this clone: Relative to the germline gene, one junction end is altered; a read error may explain this. The CDR3: CASSLAGGPSGANVLTF. CDR3 in DNA: TGTGCCAGCAGCCTAGCGGGGGGGCCTTCTGGGGCCAACGTCCTGACTTTC. V usage is TRBV7-8 and J usage is TRBJ2-6; 12 bases map to TRBD2. Per the germline V gene, CDR1 is SGHVS and CDR2 is FQNEAQ. This CDR3 contains 17 residues.

This chain links TRBV27 with TRBJ1-1; D is unclear. V shed 3 bases and J shed 0 bases, with 5 bases lying between them. The CDR3 runs to 13 residues. Germline CDR1 and CDR2: MNHEY and SMNVEV (reference sequence). The CDR3 DNA sequence: TGTGCCAGCAGTTTGTCGGTGAACACTGAAGCTTTCTTT. Protein product: CASSLSVNTEAFF.

This clone was detected only a few times. V is TRBV6-5 and J is TRBJ1-1; TRBD1 matches 10 bases. Looked up from germline, CDR1 is MNHEY and CDR2 is SVGAGI. This CDR3 region has 15 residues. V dropped 8 bases and J dropped 2; count of bases not matched to a gene: 8. This CDR3 reads CASSLSTGGNTEAFF. The CDR3, as DNA: TGTGCCAGCTCACTATCGACAGGGGGCAACACTGAAGCTTTCTTT.

The chain has TRBV18 and TRBJ2-7; TRBD1 matches at 8 bases. Germline values: CDR1 KGHSH, CDR2 LQKENI. After removal of 2 bases from V and 4 bases from J, the junction contained 1 base not matched to a gene. The CDR3 covers 13 residues. The CDR3 region is CASSPTGGYEQYF. The CDR3 nucleotides are TGTGCCAGCTCACCAACAGGGGGGTACGAGCAGTACTTC. The full variable domain, completed using reference TRBV18 and TRBJ2-7, is NAGVMQNPRHLVRRRGQEARLRCSPMKGHSHVYWYRQLPEEGLKFMVYLQKENIIDESGMPKERFSAEFPKEGPSILRIQQVVRGDSAAYFCASSPTGGYEQYFGPGTRLTVT.

This clone has a handful of counts. The J gene is TRBJ2-7, the V gene TRBV11-2; 10 bases align to TRBD1. CDR1 is SGHAT and CDR2 is FQNNGV in the germline V gene. The V and J ends lost 2 bases and 2 bases, in that order; junction bases with no gene match: 3. The CDR3 sequence is 15 residues long. CDR3 sequence: CASSLYGTGAYEQYF. The DNA of the CDR3 is TGTGCCAGCAGCTTATACGGGACAGGGGCCTACGAGCAGTACTTC.

In this sample, this clone turned up once. This chain links TRBV6-6 with TRBJ1-2; D is ambiguous. V dropped 6 bases and J dropped 3 bases, with 14 bases sitting between them. This CDR3 contains 14 residues. In germline, CDR1 is MNHNY, CDR2 SVGAGI (reference sequence). This chain's CDR3 is CASSQEEGDYGYTF. Written as DNA, the CDR3 is TGTGCCAGCAGCCAAGAGGAGGGCGACTATGGCTACACCTTC.

CDR3 in DNA: TGTGCCAGCAGTCGTGCAGTGAAAAGGAAGGACTCCTCCTACGAGCAGTACTTC. This sequence encodes CASSRAVKRKDSSYEQYF. The rearrangement uses TRBV6-6 and TRBJ2-7; a possible D gene is TRBD2 (5 bases). Germline-derived CDR1 and CDR2 are MNHNY and SVGAGI (reference sequence). V was shortened by 5 bases and J by 0 bases, with 23 bases between the two germline ends. The CDR3 covers 18 residues.

This chain connects TRBV29-1 to TRBJ2-7, with 8 positions matching TRBD2. Germline V gene sequence: CDR1 SQVTM, CDR2 ANQGSEA. The CDR3 is 12 amino acids. The junction had 2 bases not matched to a gene; V was cut back by 4 bases and J by 3 bases. CDR3 bases: TGCAGCGTTGCAACTAGCGGCTACGAGCAGTACTTC. It is translated as CSVATSGYEQYF.

The chain employs TRBV19 and TRBJ2-1; 8 nucleotides match TRBD1. The V and J ends lost 1 base and 4 bases, in that order; junction bases with no gene match: 12. There are 18 residues in the CDR3. From germline, CDR1 is LNHDA and CDR2 SQIVND (reference sequence). CDR3 DNA sequence: TGTGCCAGTAGTATAGGGCCGACAGGGGTAAAAAGGTACAATGAGCAGTTCTTC. Translated, it gives CASSIGPTGVKRYNEQFF.

The chain combines TRBV10-3 with TRBJ1-1; perhaps TRBD1 as D (5 bases). V lost 1 base and J lost 3, with 12 bases in between. The CDR3 spans 15 residues. CDR1 and CDR2 from the germline V gene are ENHRY and SYGVKD. Written as DNA, the CDR3 is TGTGCCATCAGTGAGTACGGGACGGGGGACACTGAAGCTTTCTTT. It specifies CAISEYGTGDTEAFF.

CDR3 nucleotides: TGTGCCAGCAGATTTGAGGGGCTCGTAGCCAAAAACATTCAGTACTTC. Amino acids: CASRFEGLVAKNIQYF. J is TRBJ2-4 and V is TRBV12-1; whether TRBD1, the table's D call, matches the DNA was not checked. TRBV12-1 is classified as a pseudogene. The CDR3 covers 16 residues.

The rearrangement links TRBV5-6 to TRBJ2-5, with D perhaps TRBD2 (5 bases). V was pared by 2 bases and J by 1 base, with 9 bases between. Germline V gives CDR1 SGHDT, CDR2 YYEEEE. The CDR3 loop spans 14 amino acids. CDR3 in amino acids: CASSLVASQETQYF. The CDR3 bases are TGTGCCAGCAGCTTAGTAGCGTCCCAAGAGACCCAGTACTTC.

The chain employs TRBV9 and TRBJ1-4; 8 positions match TRBD1. This CDR3 has 18 amino acids. V shed 1 base and J 7 bases; nucleotides not matched to a gene: 15. Germline CDR1 and CDR2: SGDLS and YYNGEE. CDR3 coding DNA: TGTGCCAGCAGCGTACGTGGACAGGGTCATTGTACTCGTGAAAAACTGTTTTTT. Amino acids: CASSVRGQGHCTREKLFF. Combining the CDR3 with reference TRBV9 and TRBJ1-4 gives the whole variable domain DSGVTQTPKHLITATGQRVTLRCSPRSGDLSVYWYQQSLDQGLQFLIQYYNGEERAKGNILERFSAQQFPDLHSELNLSSLELGDSALYFCASSVRGQGHCTREKLFFGSGTQLSVL.

The chain uses TRBV27 and TRBJ2-7; the D gene is possibly TRBD1 (6 bases). Germline V gene lookup returns CDR1 MNHEY and CDR2 SMNVEV (reference sequence). V lost 3 bases and J lost 1, with 22 bases in between. This CDR3 is built from 18 residues. The CDR3 DNA reads as TGTGCCAGCAGTTTCTACCCCCCGACAGGTAGGCGGTCCTACGAGCAGTACTTC. Encoded protein: CASSFYPPTGRRSYEQYF.

The V gene is TRBV2, the J gene TRBJ2-3, with 14 bases aligning to TRBD2. Germline values: CDR1 SNHLY, CDR2 FYNNEI. V lost 2 bases to trimming and J lost 8 bases; unmatched junction nucleotides: 6. This CDR3 is built from 16 residues. CDR3 sequence: CASSEMGLAGAGTQYF. CDR3 sequence (DNA): TGTGCCAGCAGTGAAATGGGACTAGCGGGAGCAGGTACGCAGTATTTT.

The V call is TRBV9, the J call TRBJ1-4; no reliable D call. The ends were cut back, 0 bases at V and 8 bases at J, with 8 bases in the middle. This CDR3 has 13 residues. CDR1 and CDR2 from the germline V gene are SGDLS and YYNGEE. CDR3 sequence: CASSVATGEKLFF. For the CDR3, the DNA is TGTGCCAGCAGCGTAGCTACGGGGGAAAAACTGTTTTTT. Looking up the rest from reference TRBV9 and TRBJ1-4 gives the full variable domain: DSGVTQTPKHLITATGQRVTLRCSPRSGDLSVYWYQQSLDQGLQFLIQYYNGEERAKGNILERFSAQQFPDLHSELNLSSLELGDSALYFCASSVATGEKLFFGSGTQLSVL.

CDR3 region: CASRAQDRVKNIQYF. The CDR3, as DNA: TGTGCCAGCAGGGCCCAGGACAGGGTCAAAAACATTCAGTACTTC. The chain links TRBV2 to TRBJ2-4, with TRBD1 matching over 8 bases. V dropped 6 bases and J dropped 3; count of bases not matched to a gene: 7. CDR3 length: 15 amino acids. Looked up from germline, CDR1 is SNHLY and CDR2 is FYNNEI.

The chain is built from TRBV6-5 and TRBJ1-3; no clear D gene. Germline lookup yields CDR1 MNHEY and CDR2 SVGAGI. CDR3 length: 14 amino acids. Trimming removed 5 bases at V and 0 bases at J, with 8 bases between. The CDR3 region has the DNA TGTGCCAGCAGTCGGACTATCTCTGGAAACACCATATATTTT. Translation gives CASSRTISGNTIYF.

The V gene is TRBV5-1, the J gene TRBJ2-7, with TRBD1 matching 8 bases. The CDR3 totals 14 residues. V lost 4 bases to trimming and J lost 6 bases; unmatched junction nucleotides: 9. Looked up from germline, CDR1 is SGHRS and CDR2 is YFSETQ. The CDR3 spells CASSAGQGSSEQYF. The CDR3 DNA reads TGCGCCAGCAGCGCCGGACAGGGTTCCAGCGAGCAGTACTTC.